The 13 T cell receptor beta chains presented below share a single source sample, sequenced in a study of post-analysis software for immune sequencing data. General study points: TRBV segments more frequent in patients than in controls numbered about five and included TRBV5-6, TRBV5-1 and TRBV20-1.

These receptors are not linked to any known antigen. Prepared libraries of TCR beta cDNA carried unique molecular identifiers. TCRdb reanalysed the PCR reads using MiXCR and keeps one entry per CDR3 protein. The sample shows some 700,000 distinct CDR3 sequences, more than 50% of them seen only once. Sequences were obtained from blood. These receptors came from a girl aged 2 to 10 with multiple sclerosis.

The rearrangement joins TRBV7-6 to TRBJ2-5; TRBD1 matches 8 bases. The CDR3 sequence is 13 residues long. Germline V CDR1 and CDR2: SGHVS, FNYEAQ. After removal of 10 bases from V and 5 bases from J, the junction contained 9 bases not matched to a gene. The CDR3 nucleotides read TGTGCCACGGAAGGACAGGGTGTTGAGACCCAGTACTTC. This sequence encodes CATEGQGVETQYF.

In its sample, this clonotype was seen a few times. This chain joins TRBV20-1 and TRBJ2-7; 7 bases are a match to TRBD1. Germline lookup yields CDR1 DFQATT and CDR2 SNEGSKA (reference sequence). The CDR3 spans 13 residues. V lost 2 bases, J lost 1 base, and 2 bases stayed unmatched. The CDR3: CSARQGVSYEQYF. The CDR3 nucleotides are TGCAGTGCTAGACAGGGGGTTTCCTACGAGCAGTACTTC.

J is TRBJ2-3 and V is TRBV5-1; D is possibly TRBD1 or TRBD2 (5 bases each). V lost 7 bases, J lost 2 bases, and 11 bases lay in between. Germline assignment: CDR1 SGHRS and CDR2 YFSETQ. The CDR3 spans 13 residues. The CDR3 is CASAGTITDTQYF. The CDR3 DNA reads TGCGCCAGCGCCGGGACCATCACAGATACGCAGTATTTT.

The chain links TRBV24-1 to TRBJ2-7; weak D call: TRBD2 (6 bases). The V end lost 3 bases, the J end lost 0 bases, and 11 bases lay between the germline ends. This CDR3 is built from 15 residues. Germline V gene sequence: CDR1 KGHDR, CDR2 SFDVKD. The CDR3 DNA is TGTGCCACCAGTGATCTAGCGCACAGCTCCTACGAGCAGTACTTC. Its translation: CATSDLAHSSYEQYF.

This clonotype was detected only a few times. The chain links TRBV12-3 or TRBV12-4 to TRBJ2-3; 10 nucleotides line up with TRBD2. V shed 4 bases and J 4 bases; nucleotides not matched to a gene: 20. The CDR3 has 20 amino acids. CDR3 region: CASSSSGASGREGRSDTQYF. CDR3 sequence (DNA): TGTGCCAGCAGTTCCTCGGGAGCTAGCGGGAGAGAGGGACGATCAGATACGCAGTATTTT.

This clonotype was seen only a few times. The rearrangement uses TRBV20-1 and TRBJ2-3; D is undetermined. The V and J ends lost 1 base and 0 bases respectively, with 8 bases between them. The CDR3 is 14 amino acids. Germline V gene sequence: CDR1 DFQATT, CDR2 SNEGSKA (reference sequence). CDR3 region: CSARAPLSTDTQYF. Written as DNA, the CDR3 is TGCAGTGCTAGAGCCCCGTTGAGCACAGATACGCAGTATTTT.

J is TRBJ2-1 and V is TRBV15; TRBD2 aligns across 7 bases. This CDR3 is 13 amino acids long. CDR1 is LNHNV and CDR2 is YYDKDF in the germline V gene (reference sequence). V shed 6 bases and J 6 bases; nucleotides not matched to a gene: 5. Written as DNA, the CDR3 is TGTGCCACCAGTAACCCGGGAGGCAATGAGCAGTTCTTC. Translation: CATSNPGGNEQFF.

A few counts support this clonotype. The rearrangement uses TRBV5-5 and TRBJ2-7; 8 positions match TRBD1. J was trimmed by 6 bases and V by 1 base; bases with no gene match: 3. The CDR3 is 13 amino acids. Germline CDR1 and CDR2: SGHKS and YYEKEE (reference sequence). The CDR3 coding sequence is TGTGCCAGCAGCTTGCAGGGGGCGGCCGAGCAGTACTTC. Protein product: CASSLQGAAEQYF. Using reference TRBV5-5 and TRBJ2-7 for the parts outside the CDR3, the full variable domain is DAGVTQSPTHLIKTRGQQVTLRCSPISGHKSVSWYQQVLGQGPQFIFQYYEKEERGRGNFPDRFSARQFPNYSSELNVNALLLGDSALYLCASSLQGAAEQYFGPGTRLTVT.

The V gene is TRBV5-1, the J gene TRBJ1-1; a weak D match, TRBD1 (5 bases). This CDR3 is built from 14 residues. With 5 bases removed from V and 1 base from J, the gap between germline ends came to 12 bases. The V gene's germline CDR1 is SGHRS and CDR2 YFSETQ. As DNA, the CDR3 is TGCGCCAGCAGACTGGGAGGGGAGAACACTGAAGCTTTCTTT. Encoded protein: CASRLGGENTEAFF. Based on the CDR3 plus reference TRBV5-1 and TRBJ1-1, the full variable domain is KAGVTQTPRYLIKTRGQQVTLSCSPISGHRSVSWYQQTPGQGLQFLFEYFSETQRNKGNFPGRFSGRQFSNSRSEMNVSTLELGDSALYLCASRLGGENTEAFFGQGTRLTVV.

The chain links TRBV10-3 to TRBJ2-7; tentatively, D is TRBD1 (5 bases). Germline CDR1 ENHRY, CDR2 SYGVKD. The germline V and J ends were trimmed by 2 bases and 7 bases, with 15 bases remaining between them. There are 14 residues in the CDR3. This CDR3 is CAISEKGRAHEQYF. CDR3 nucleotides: TGTGCCATCAGTGAGAAGGGCAGGGCCCATGAGCAGTACTTC.

CDR3 sequence (DNA): TGCAGTGCTAGAGATAAAGACAGGAGGTATCAGCCCCAGCATTTT. The encoded protein is CSARDKDRRYQPQHF. V is TRBV20-1 and J is TRBJ1-5, with D maybe TRBD1 (6 bases). The germline V and J ends were trimmed by 0 bases and 5 bases, with 14 bases remaining between them. The CDR3 has 15 amino acids. Germline V lookup: CDR1 DFQATT, CDR2 SNEGSKA (reference sequence).

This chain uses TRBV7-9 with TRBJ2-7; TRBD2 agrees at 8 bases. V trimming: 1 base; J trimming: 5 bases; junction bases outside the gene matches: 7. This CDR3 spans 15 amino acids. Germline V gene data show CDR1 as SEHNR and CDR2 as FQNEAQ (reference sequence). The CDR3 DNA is TGTGCCAGCAGCTTAGTCGGCGGGAGGATCCACGAGCAGTACTTC. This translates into CASSLVGGRIHEQYF.

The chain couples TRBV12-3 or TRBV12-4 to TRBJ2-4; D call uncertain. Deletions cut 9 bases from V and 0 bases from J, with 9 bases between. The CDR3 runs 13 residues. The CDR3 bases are TGTGCCAGATCGACCTTAGCCAAAAACATTCAGTACTTC. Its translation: CARSTLAKNIQYF.